This TCR beta chain was documented in a study of regulatory T cells in long-lasting Graves disease. Arm-PCR of CDR3 regions with iRepertoire HTBI primers generated TCR beta libraries. TCRdb independently ran MiXCR on the multiplex PCR reads; one entry per CDR3 protein. The sample contains 350,000 to 500,000 distinct CDR3 sequences, about 15% of which appear only once. Time point: newly diagnosed GD, antithyroid drugs for less than 3 months. TCR sequences were obtained from RNA taken from PBMCs. Trimming removed 1 base from V and 5 bases from J; junction bases left unmatched: 3. Germline loops: CDR1 SGHRS, CDR2 YFSETQ. The CDR3 totals 15 residues. These data are also associated with another study on T cells in Graves' hyperthyroidism and ophthalmopathy.

Sequenced material: peripheral blood mononuclear cells (PBMCs), taken at new diagnosis, from a patient treated with antithyroid drugs. This chain links TRBV5-1 with TRBJ1-6; 7 positions agree with TRBD1. The sequence derives from a woman aged 18-35 years with Graves disease. The CDR3 reads CASSLRDSDNSPLHF. Here the CDR3 DNA reads TGCGCCAGCAGCTTGAGGGACAGTGATAATTCACCCCTCCACTTT.